This T cell receptor (beta chain) was documented in a study of T cells in women clearing cervical HPV infection. Overall study: Case blood was drawn a median about 160 days after lesion detection. Only a few women had HLA typing results available.

Some clones are missing from TCRdb's copy, which holds only in-frame ones; the method was immunoSEQ multiplex PCR. Found here are more than 20,000 clones; the top ten clones hold about 5.7%. Germline lookup yields CDR1 SGHRS and CDR2 YFSETQ. The CDR3 has 15 amino acids. With V trimmed by 2 bases and J by 0 bases, 2 bases remained unmatched. Study-wide findings and caveats: Richness differences could reflect unmeasured T-cell content per sample.

For this clone: Its specificity is not known. Read coverage stops 3 residues before the CDR3 terminus; the germline J gene supplies the remainder.

Sequencing input: blood buffy coat. This sequence joins TRBV5-1 and TRBJ1-5, with 7 bases matching TRBD1. The receptor was derived from a woman between 18 and 75 years old with a cervical HPV16 infection that either progressed to CIN3+ or cleared (not recorded which). This CDR3 reads CASSLQGYSNQPQHF. The CDR3 bases that were read are TGCGCCAGCAGCTTACAGGGGTATAGCAATCAGCCC.